The 15 T cell receptor beta chains presented below share a single source sample, sequenced in a study of tissue T cells after allogeneic stem cell transplantation. The protocol was immunoSEQ multiplex PCR, while the TCRdb copy is restricted to in-frame clones and leaves out a portion. The repertoire has about 4,500 clones, 45% of them found once; the top ten carry around 16%. Time point meaning: mouse harvest day 14 after allogeneic transplant. Mouse grafts combined 10^7 T-cell-depleted bone marrow cells with 10^6 splenic CD5+ T cells. Sequenced input: gut tissue. The receptors derive from a female BALB/c mouse given C57BL/6 T cells with graft-versus-host disease after an allogeneic hematopoietic cell transplant.

With regard to this clone: The gene names here belong to mouse. The read falls 1 residue short of the CDR3 end, and the missing part is taken from the germline J gene. The rearrangement links TRBV26 to TRBJ1-3; 11 bases align to TRBD1. J lost 2 bases, V lost 4 bases, and 1 base had no gene match. This CDR3 spans 15 amino acids. Per the germline V gene, CDR1 is KGHPV and CDR2 is FQNQEV (reference sequence). CDR3 loop: CASSPGQGAGNTLYF. The CDR3 DNA, read in part, is TGTGCCAGCAGTCCGGGACAGGGGGCTGGAAATACGCTCTAT.

This clone was detected a few times. The genes and germline here are from mouse. The read gets to within 1 residue of the CDR3 end, and the germline J gene fills in the rest. V gene TRBV5 combines with J gene TRBJ2-4; D is unclear. The CDR3 is made up of 13 amino acids. The ends were cut back, 0 bases at V and 5 bases at J, with 6 bases in the middle. Germline CDR1 is LGHNA and CDR2 is YNLKQL (reference sequence). CDR3 protein: CASSQDWRNTLYF. The part of the CDR3 DNA that was read is TGTGCCAGCAGCCAAGACTGGAGAAACACCTTGTAC.

This clone turned up a few times. All gene names here are mouse names. The DNA ends 1 residue before the CDR3 does, and the rest of the CDR3 is filled in from the germline J gene. V and J are TRBV3 and TRBJ2-7; TRBD2 matches 9 bases. The CDR3 extends over 13 amino acids. J gave up 7 bases and V 5 bases, and 6 bases lay outside the gene matches. The V gene's germline CDR1 is SNHLY and CDR2 FYNGKV (reference sequence). CDR3 DNA, as far as it was read: TGTGCCAGCAGCCCCGGGACTGGGTGGGAACAGTAC. Translating it yields CASSPGTGWEQY. The complete CDR3 sequence is CASSPGTGWEQYF.

Worth noting for this clone: Any gene name here is a mouse gene name. Read data end 1 residue before the CDR3 end; the end is taken from the germline J gene. The rearrangement joins TRBV23 to TRBJ2-1; no DNA check was done on the table's D call, TRBD2. The CDR3 extends over 15 amino acids. The V gene's germline CDR1 is KGHTA and CDR2 FQNQQP. CDR3 loop: CSSSQRAGVYAEQFF. Incomplete CDR3 DNA: TGCTCCAGCAGTCAACGGGCTGGGGTCTATGCTGAGCAGTTC.

Only a few counts were recorded for this clone. Genes and germline come from the mouse. The observed sequence ends 1 residue before the CDR3 terminus, with the missing tail filled in from the germline J gene. The chain employs TRBV26 and TRBJ1-6; D remains ambiguous. TRBJ1-6 is sorted into the ORF group, with uncertain function. CDR1 and CDR2 (germline): KGHPV, FQNQEV (reference sequence). The CDR3 covers 14 residues. V was pared by 5 bases and J by 1 base, with 6 bases between. The part of the CDR3 DNA that was read is TGTGCCAGCAGTTCGGGATCCTATAATTCGCCCCTCTAC. Amino acid sequence: CASSSGSYNSPLY. The entire CDR3 protein reads CASSSGSYNSPLYF.

In the case of this clone: All gene names here are mouse names. Coverage ceases 1 residue before the CDR3 finishes, and the germline J gene fills in the end. This chain uses TRBV26 with TRBJ2-7; 10 bases line up with TRBD2. After removal of 4 bases from V and 0 bases from J, the junction contained 3 bases not matched to a gene. The CDR3 contains 15 residues. Germline loops: CDR1 KGHPV, CDR2 FQNQEV (reference sequence). The CDR3 DNA, read in part, is TGTGCCAGCAGTCGGGGACTGGGGAGCTCCTATGAACAGTAC. It yields the protein CASSRGLGSSYEQY. The full CDR3 protein is CASSRGLGSSYEQYF.

With regard to this clone: Any gene name here is a mouse gene name. The sequence runs out 1 residue before the end of the CDR3; the remainder is reconstructed from the germline J gene. The rearrangement links TRBV5 to TRBJ2-2; TRBD1 aligns across 9 bases. CDR3 length equals 14 residues. Germline CDR1 LGHNA, CDR2 YNLKQL (reference sequence). V lost 6 bases and J lost 4; bases outside the gene matches: 3. This CDR3 reads CASSRDRATGQLYF. The DNA read from the CDR3 is TGTGCCAGCAGTCGGGACAGGGCCACCGGGCAGCTCTAC.

This clone has more than one count but fewer than ten. The gene symbols are mouse symbols. CDR3 DNA, as far as it was read: TGTGCCAGCTCCCGCCGGGACTGGGGCCCCTATGCTGAGCAGTTC. Amino acids: CASSRRDWGPYAEQF. From start to end, the CDR3 is CASSRRDWGPYAEQFF. This chain links TRBV12-1 with TRBJ2-1, with 10 bases fitting TRBD2. With the read ending 1 residue before the CDR3 end, the germline J gene is used to fill in that end. Germline-derived CDR1 and CDR2 are SGHSN and HYEKVE. The ends lost 4 bases at V and 3 bases at J; junction bases unmatched: 8. The CDR3 has 16 residues.

This clone has a single count. Mouse gene names and germline throughout. The read finishes 1 residue shy of the CDR3 end, and the germline J gene is used to complete it. This sequence joins TRBV31 and TRBJ1-1, with 7 positions matching TRBD1. V gave up 2 bases and J gave up 0 bases; unmatched junction bases: 3. CDR3 length: 14 amino acids. The germline CDR1 and CDR2 sequences are GKSSPN and SITVG. The sequenced CDR3 bases are TGTGCCTGGAGTTTCCAGGGGGCAAACACAGAAGTCTTC. It yields the protein CAWSFQGANTEVF. The full CDR3 reads CAWSFQGANTEVFF.

With respect to this clone: Gene names denote mouse genes. The CDR3 is cut off 1 residue early in the read; its end comes from the germline J gene. The J gene is TRBJ2-7, the V gene TRBV16; 8 bases are shared with TRBD1. There are 14 residues in the CDR3. Germline loops: CDR1 SGHSA, CDR2 FRNQAP. V shed 6 bases, J shed 4 bases, and the junction held 8 bases outside the gene matches. The DNA read from the CDR3 is TGTGCAAGCAGACACCACAGGGGGTATTATGAACAGTAC. Translated, it gives CASRHHRGYYEQY. The whole CDR3 sequence reads CASRHHRGYYEQYF.

In its sample, this clone was seen a few times. The genes and germline here are from mouse. The sequenced fragment ends 1 residue before the CDR3 boundary, so the rest is inferred from the germline J gene. The gene calls are TRBV1 and TRBJ1-1; maybe TRBD1 (6 bases). The V end lost 3 bases, the J end lost 4 bases, and 9 bases lay between the germline ends. There are 13 residues in the CDR3. The V gene's germline CDR1 is NSQYPW and CDR2 LRSPGD (reference sequence). The CDR3 DNA, read in part, is TGCACCTGCAGTGCTGGGGGCGGCACAGAAGTCTTC. Protein: CTCSAGGGTEVF. The CDR3 in its entirety is CTCSAGGGTEVFF.

This clone was counted between two and nine times. The listed genes are named as in mouse. Read coverage stops 1 residue before the CDR3 terminus; the germline J gene supplies the remainder. The chain links TRBV12-1 to TRBJ1-5; TRBD1 might be the D (5 bases). The CDR3 runs to 14 residues. Germline V gene data show CDR1 as SGHSN and CDR2 as HYEKVE. With 0 bases removed from V and 3 bases from J, the gap between germline ends came to 8 bases. Here the CDR3 reads CASSLAGSNQAPLF. Partial CDR3 DNA: TGTGCCAGCTCTCTCGCAGGGAGCAACCAGGCTCCGCTT.

Details on this clone: Germline and genes here are mouse. The observed sequence ends 1 residue before the CDR3 terminus, with the missing tail filled in from the germline J gene. The rearrangement joins TRBV26 to TRBJ1-3; 9 bases match TRBD1. In germline, CDR1 is KGHPV, CDR2 FQNQEV (reference sequence). The trim removed 2 bases at V and 4 bases at J, leaving 3 bases unmatched. The CDR3 runs to 15 residues. The sequenced CDR3 bases are TGTGCCAGCAGTCTGGGGACAGGGAGAGGAAATACGCTCTAT. Translating it yields CASSLGTGRGNTLY. From start to end, the CDR3 is CASSLGTGRGNTLYF.

The table lists this clone with a few counts. The genes are named according to mouse. The read ends 1 residue early relative to the CDR3; the germline J gene fills the gap. The chain employs TRBV5 and TRBJ2-5, with D tentatively TRBD2 (5 bases). The CDR3 length is 14 residues. Per the germline V gene, CDR1 is LGHNA and CDR2 is YNLKQL (reference sequence). The V end was cut by 0 bases, the J end by 2 bases, with 6 bases between. The part of the CDR3 DNA that was read is TGTGCCAGCAGCCAAGACTGGGCCCAAGACACCCAGTAC. It yields the protein CASSQDWAQDTQY. The entire CDR3 reads CASSQDWAQDTQYF.

Turning to this clone: Mouse germline and gene names are used. The read finishes 1 residue shy of the CDR3 end, and the germline J gene is used to complete it. This rearrangement joins TRBV26 to TRBJ2-5, with D hard to call. V was shortened by 6 bases and J by 4 bases, with 11 bases between the two germline ends. The CDR3 sequence is 13 residues long. The germline V gene encodes CDR1 KGHPV and CDR2 FQNQEV (reference sequence). CDR3 DNA, as far as it was read: TGTGCCAGCAGCCTCCGGTGGGAAGACACCCAGTAC. It specifies CASSLRWEDTQY. The CDR3 in full is CASSLRWEDTQYF.